These T cell receptor beta chains were read from a single sample in a study of T-cell memory formation after mild COVID-19. TCRdb re-derived calls from the 5' RACE reads in MiXCR, one entry per CDR3 protein. Seen here are about 540,000 distinct CDR3 sequences, just over 20% observed once, and the top ten hold under 15%. Sequences were obtained from PBMCs or a T cell subset sorted from them (not recorded which). Receptor source: an adult woman who had mild COVID-19 (a few samples of this study predate the infection). Cell type and time point are not known. Each CDR3 is given with its conserved first and last residue. D genes are given only for firm matches. Clone sizes are given selectively: once, few, many, or a class where the clone is expanded.

j_call | clone_size | v_call | d_call | cdr3_nt | cdr3_aa
TRBJ2-2 | many | TRBV11-1 | NA | TGTGCCAGCAGACCGGGACAGAACACCGGGGAGCTGTTTTTT | CASRPGQNTGELFF
TRBJ2-1 | NA | TRBV11-2 | NA | TGTGCCAGCAGCTCTTTGCGGGGGCCCTACAATGAGCAGTTCTTC | CASSSLRGPYNEQFF
TRBJ1-6 | NA | TRBV7-3 | NA | TGTGCCAGCAGCGCAGGGCAAGTGACAGTCCCTAATTCACCCCTCCACTTT | CASSAGQVTVPNSPLHF
TRBJ2-6 | few | TRBV18 | TRBD1 | TGTGCCAGCTCACCGACGACAGGGAACTTGGCTGGGGCCAACGTCCTGACTTTC | CASSPTTGNLAGANVLTF
TRBJ1-1 | NA | TRBV12-3/TRBV12-4 | NA | TGTGCCAGCAGCCCCATGGGGGATCTCGAGGCTTTCTTT | CASSPMGDLEAFF
TRBJ2-3 | NA | TRBV5-4 | TRBD2 | TGTGCCAGCAGCTTAGGTAGCGGGGGGGCAACAGATACGCAGTATTTT | CASSLGSGGATDTQYF
TRBJ1-5 | few | TRBV10-3 | NA | TGTGCCATCAGTGACTCGCGGGGCCGCCTAGGAAACAATCAGCCCCAGCATTTT | CAISDSRGRLGNNQPQHF
TRBJ2-4 | few | TRBV12-3/TRBV12-4 | NA | TGTGCCAGCAGCCAGCGGGCCGGCACCAAAAACATTCAGTACTTC | CASSQRAGTKNIQYF
TRBJ1-2 | few | TRBV29-1 | TRBD1 | TGCAGCGTTGAACAGGGGGGAGAGAACTATGGCTACACCTTC | CSVEQGGENYGYTF
TRBJ2-7 | many | TRBV10-3 | NA | TGTGCCATCAGTGTTGAGAGAAACTACGAGCAGTACTTC | CAISVERNYEQYF
TRBJ2-1 | few | TRBV30 | TRBD2 | TGTGCCTGGAACCTTTTTGAAGCGGGAGGATTCTACAATGAGCAGTTCTTC | CAWNLFEAGGFYNEQFF
TRBJ1-2 | few | TRBV24-1 | NA | TGTGCCACCAGTGGAAACAGGTTAATCCATGGCTACACCTTC | CATSGNRLIHGYTF
TRBJ1-2 | NA | TRBV10-3 | TRBD1 | TGTGCCATCAGTGAGGCCCCGCGGACAGGGCGGTACTATGGCTACACCTTC | CAISEAPRTGRYYGYTF
TRBJ1-2 | NA | TRBV18 | TRBD1 | TGTGCCAGCTCACCAGTCCCGGGACAGGGCCGCTATGGCTACACCTTC | CASSPVPGQGRYGYTF
TRBJ2-5 | NA | TRBV6-5 | TRBD1 | TGTGCCAGCAGCCTCGGACAGGGGGCAAGGATCGAACAAGAGACCCAGTACTTC | CASSLGQGARIEQETQYF
TRBJ1-2 | NA | TRBV20-1 | NA | TGCAGTGCTAGAACACAGGGCGTCTACACCTTC | CSARTQGVYTF
TRBJ2-3 | NA | TRBV9 | NA | TGTGCCAGCAGCGTAACACCCTCTACAGATACGCAGTATTTT | CASSVTPSTDTQYF
TRBJ2-5 | NA | TRBV5-1 | NA | TGCGCCAGCAGCCCAATCCGGGGTCCTCAAGAGACCCAGTACTTC | CASSPIRGPQETQYF
TRBJ2-1 | few | TRBV4-1 | NA | TGCGCCAGCAGCTATAGCGATAGTACCAATGAGCAGTTCTTC | CASSYSDSTNEQFF
TRBJ2-6 | NA | TRBV19 | NA | TGTGCCAGTACGACAGGTGCTGGGGCCAACGTCCTGACTTTC | CASTTGAGANVLTF
TRBJ2-1 | NA | TRBV7-2 | TRBD2 | TGTGCCAGCAGCCGAGGGGCTAGCGGCCCAAGGGATGAGCAGTTCTTC | CASSRGASGPRDEQFF
TRBJ2-5 | few | TRBV20-1 | TRBD1 | TGCAGTGCTAGTTGGGACAGAAACTTCCAAGAGACCCAGTACTTC | CSASWDRNFQETQYF
TRBJ1-6 | NA | TRBV27 | NA | TGTGCCAGCAGTTACCGGGACACCGATTCACCCCTCCACTTT | CASSYRDTDSPLHF
TRBJ1-4 | few | TRBV20-1 | TRBD1 | TGCAGTGCGAGCAACAGGGGCACTAATGAAAAACTGTTTTTT | CSASNRGTNEKLFF
TRBJ2-1 | NA | TRBV11-3 | NA | TGTGCCAGCAGCTCCCCTGTCTTGGAGCAGTTCTTC | CASSSPVLEQFF
TRBJ2-7 | few | TRBV5-6 | TRBD1 | TGTGCCAGCGCCGTACGGGACAGGGCCTACGAGCAGTACTTC | CASAVRDRAYEQYF
TRBJ1-1 | NA | TRBV6-6 | NA | TGTGCCAGCAATATCGGCAAAGCGACCCAAGCTTTCTTT | CASNIGKATQAFF
TRBJ2-7 | NA | TRBV6-1 | TRBD1 | TGTGCCAGCGGCCAGGGGGAGTACTTC | CASGQGEYF
TRBJ1-2 | few | TRBV7-2 | NA | TGTGCCAGCAGCCCTACCCCAGGACAGAACTATGGCTACACCTTC | CASSPTPGQNYGYTF
TRBJ2-5 | few | TRBV21-1 | NA | TGTGCCAGCAGCAAAGGATTCCAAGAGACCCAGTACTTC | CASSKGFQETQYF
TRBJ2-3 | few | TRBV4-2 | TRBD1 | TGTGCCAGCAGCCCCGGACAGGGAGGAGAGACAGTTACGCAGTATTTT | CASSPGQGGETVTQYF
TRBJ2-3 | few | TRBV4-2 | NA | TGTGCCAGCAGCCGGCGCGGAGAGGATGGTACGCAGTATTTT | CASSRRGEDGTQYF
TRBJ2-2 | once | TRBV11-2 | TRBD1 | TGTGCCAGCAGCGCAGAACAGGGGGTTAACACCGGGGAGCTGTTTTTT | CASSAEQGVNTGELFF
TRBJ1-2 | once | TRBV24-1 | NA | TGTGCCATTGGGGAATCCCTTGGAGGCTACACCTTC | CAIGESLGGYTF
TRBJ2-1 | few | TRBV5-6 | TRBD2 | TGTGCCAGCAGCTACACCCTCGTAGCGGGGAGCTCCTACAATGAGCAGTTCTTC | CASSYTLVAGSSYNEQFF
TRBJ1-2 | few | TRBV5-6 | NA | TGTGCCAGCAGCTTGGAGGTGCACTATGGCTACACCTTC | CASSLEVHYGYTF
TRBJ1-4 | few | TRBV7-9 | NA | TGTGCCAGCAGCTTAGGGACGGTGATTGGTGAAAAACTGTTTTTT | CASSLGTVIGEKLFF
TRBJ1-5 | few | TRBV6-2/TRBV6-3 | TRBD1 | TGTGCCAGCAGCAACCAGGGGGGCAATCAGCCCCAGCATTTT | CASSNQGGNQPQHF
TRBJ2-1 | NA | TRBV24-1 | TRBD2 | TGTGCCACCAGTGATCCCGGACTAGCGGGAGGATTTTTCGGTGAGCAGTTCTTC | CATSDPGLAGGFFGEQFF
TRBJ2-3 | NA | TRBV12-3/TRBV12-4 | NA | TGTGCCAGCACCCGGTGGGCAGAAAGCACAGATACGCAGTATTTT | CASTRWAESTDTQYF
TRBJ2-7 | few | TRBV10-3 | NA | TGTGCCATCAGTGAGCCGGGACTTTCCTTTGAGCAGTACTTC | CAISEPGLSFEQYF
TRBJ2-2 | NA | TRBV9 | TRBD1 | TGTGCCAGCAGCGGGACAGGGGGCAAGGCCGGGGAGCTGTTTTTT | CASSGTGGKAGELFF
TRBJ1-1 | once | TRBV6-2/TRBV6-3 | NA | TGTGCCAGCAGCATGGGCCCTGAAGCTTTCTTT | CASSMGPEAFF
TRBJ1-6 | NA | TRBV6-6 | NA | TGTGCCAGCAGTTACTCGGGACTGTATAATTCACCCCTCCACTTT | CASSYSGLYNSPLHF
TRBJ2-1 | few | TRBV3-1 | NA | TGTGCCAGCAGCCCAGGGCGAGGAGGAGAGCAGTTCTTC | CASSPGRGGEQFF
TRBJ2-3 | many | TRBV12-3/TRBV12-4 | NA | TGTGCCAGCAGTTTAGGGGCTGTAGGACTCACAGGAACAGATACGCAGTATTTT | CASSLGAVGLTGTDTQYF
TRBJ2-2 | NA | TRBV25-1 | NA | TGTGCCAGCAGTGAATCAACCCGGAAAAACACCGGGGAGCTGTTTTTT | CASSESTRKNTGELFF
TRBJ2-2 | NA | TRBV19 | NA | TGTGCCAGTAGTCATCCGGGGAGGTCCGGGGAGCTGTTTTTT | CASSHPGRSGELFF
TRBJ2-3 | NA | TRBV6-5 | TRBD2 | TGTGCCAGCAGTTACTGGGCGGGGGGCTTGGATACGCAGTATTTT | CASSYWAGGLDTQYF
TRBJ2-1 | few | TRBV2 | TRBD2 | TGTGCCAGCAGCGCGACTAGCGGGGGATCGAATGAGCAGTTCTTC | CASSATSGGSNEQFF
TRBJ2-7 | few | TRBV5-8 | NA | TGTGCCAGCAGCGTAAAGGGGATAGCCTACGAGCAGTACTTC | CASSVKGIAYEQYF
TRBJ2-2 | NA | TRBV19 | TRBD1 | TGTGCCAGTAGTGGCTTACCGATAGGACAGGGTTACACCGGGGAGCTGTTTTTT | CASSGLPIGQGYTGELFF
TRBJ2-3 | few | TRBV3-1 | NA | TGTGCCAGCAGCCAAGATGAGGGGTTAACAGATACGCAGTATTTT | CASSQDEGLTDTQYF